This T cell receptor beta chain was identified during a study of blood T cell repertoires in COVID-19. The V and J ends lost 0 bases and 7 bases respectively, with 13 bases between them. CDR3 length: 14 amino acids. The V gene's germline CDR1 is SGHRS and CDR2 YFSETQ. Here immunoSEQ multiplex PCR was the method, and the copy in TCRdb shows in-frame clones only, minus some. The sample includes about 330,000 clones, approximately 90% of them seen just once. Participants came from about 24 US areas, aged about 18 to 95 years. Cohorts were based on clinical histories the participants reported. Among Cohort 3 donors, those recovered had two negative PCRs, clearance, or symptom resolution.

The TCR originated in a woman younger than 45 who had recovered from COVID-19. Sample: PBMCs or T cells enriched from blood (not recorded which). V gene TRBV5-1 combines with J gene TRBJ1-1; TRBD1 might be the D (6 bases). The CDR3 protein is CASSLVGTRNEAFF. In DNA, the CDR3 is TGCGCCAGCAGCTTGGTCGGGACAAGGAATGAAGCTTTCTTT.